The entry below describes one T cell receptor beta chain. Antigen unknown. J was trimmed by 3 bases and V by 0 bases; bases with no gene match: 7. Germline V gene data show CDR1 as SGDLS and CDR2 as YYNGEE. The CDR3 totals 16 residues. These data originate in a study of T cell repertoires in cytomegalovirus infection. For the study at large: Well-studied HLA-B-restricted CMV epitopes were used in the study alongside recently identified HLA-C-restricted ones. Study-wide results and limits: Pooled public TCR beta family frequency picked out CMV carriers with the relevant HLA.

In TCRdb, the reads were re-called with MiXCR into one record per CDR3 protein. The profile shows under 200,000 distinct CDR3 sequences, roughly 22% of them singletons. This material consisted of CD8+ T cells from cultured PBMCs, taken from culture after CMV antigen stimulation. This clonotype was obtained from a human donor in good health (CMV status not recorded). Some clones in this sample may be carry-over from other donors' samples. V usage is TRBV9 and J usage is TRBJ2-3, with 7 bases fitting TRBD2. The CDR3 region is CASSVEGGERTDTQYF. CDR3 DNA: TGTGCCAGCAGCGTAGAGGGAGGGGAGAGGACAGATACGCAGTATTTT.